The present entry profiles one TCR beta chain with its context. This clonotype was picked up a small number of times. The antigen it recognizes is unknown. Base qualities were left out, and no much larger clone turns up one base away. After removal of 1 base from V and 3 bases from J, the junction retains 6 bases not matched to a gene. Spanning cysteine to phenylalanine, the CDR3 consists of 17 amino acids. Just the 51-base CDR3 DNA is kept, in frame starting at base 1. CDR1 and CDR2, looked up from the germline V gene, are SGHTA and FQGTGA. Per the publication, the time point label means: persistent/refractory GD, antithyroid drugs over 5 years with positive TRAb. For both TCR sequencing and RNA sequencing, RNA was extracted from PBMCs using TRIzol. The diagnosis of Graves' disease followed American Thyroid Association guidelines. Patients for the study were recruited at an endocrinology department in Xi'an, China. From each patient, roughly 9 milliliters of peripheral blood was collected into an EDTA anticoagulant tube. PBMCs were isolated by Ficoll Paque Plus density gradient separation without further T cell sorting. RNA quality was checked with an Agilent 2100 Bioanalyzer and agarose gel, and concentration with a NanoDrop 2000.

This sample was taken from a study of regulatory T cells in long-lasting Graves disease (dated by TCRdb to the early 2020s). As for the study more broadly: Persistent Graves' disease meant more than 5 years of antithyroid drug treatment with TSH receptor autoantibodies that stayed positive. The study was conducted in China and was registered as a clinical trial. TCR sequencing covered some 13 persistent and some 20 newly diagnosed Graves' disease patients, 33 samples in total. In the clinical cohort, patients with persistent Graves' disease had used antithyroid drugs for an average of about 10 years. Peripheral blood TCR sequencing and RNA sequencing compared persistent Graves' disease patients with newly diagnosed Graves' disease patients.

The method was multiplex PCR. Sequencing used an Illumina HiSeq 4000. TCR beta libraries were built with iRepertoire HTBI primers and Arm-PCR amplification of CDR3 regions. Before sequencing, the PCR products underwent gel purification. The authors' pipeline ran thus. Across samples, 60 to 80 TRBV and 12 to 15 TRBJ segments were identified and used for gene usage analysis of CDR3 amino acid clonotypes. COPE and FqMerger were used to merge the filtered high-quality paired reads into contigs. BLAST was used to align contigs to IMGT TRBV, TRBD and TRBJ reference genes, and CDR3 was defined according to IMGT. Any clonotype with a frequency above 0.1% was counted as a highly expanded clone. Shannon entropy was used to measure repertoire diversity, and the Gini coefficient was used to measure V-J evenness. A clonotype was considered public if more than one individual shared it. Using fastp trimming at Q25 and MiXCR clonotype assembly, TCRdb reanalyzed the public sequencing data and kept in-frame beta chains. One record per CDR3 amino acid sequence lists the most common genes and DNA. The V and J calls come from TCRdb's annotation, not from the publication. Recorded for this sample are about 470,000 distinct CDR3 sequences; 20% to 25% of them occurred a single time. Under 9% of the sample is in the top ten clones.

The study at large found these results: The authors noted that the small sample size was a limitation that may lower accuracy. Sequencing and analysis were restricted to the TCR beta chain. Lower TCR Shannon entropy and fewer highly expanded clones were observed in persistent Graves' disease patients than in newly diagnosed patients, which suggested clonal expansion. Peripheral blood alone was examined, since thyroid tissue, which constituted the primary lesion, could not be accessed. TRBV28, TRBJ1-2 and TRBJ2-5 were preferentially used in persistent disease, while TRBV20-1 and TRBJ2-1 were favored in newly diagnosed disease. Patients with persistent disease shared more public clonotypes (over 2,500) than newly diagnosed patients did (approximately 1,000).

The sequences come from peripheral blood mononuclear cells (PBMCs), collected when the disease was refractory, from a patient treated with antithyroid drugs. This chain is built from TRBV7-3 and TRBJ2-3; the junction holds 11 bases that match TRBD2. The source is a female donor with Graves disease. The CDR3 here reads CASSLRGSGRETDTQYF. The bases are TGTGCCAGCAGCTTAAGGGGTAGCGGGAGGGAAACAGATACGCAGTATTTT. Joined to the reference TRBV7-3 and TRBJ2-3 proteins, this CDR3 gives the full variable domain: GAGVSQTPSNKVTEKGKYVELRCDPISGHTALYWYRQSLGQGPEFLIYFQGTGAADDSGLPNDRFFAVRPEGSVSTLKIQRTERGDSAVYLCASSLRGSGRETDTQYFGPGTRLTVL.